This passage covers 7 T cell receptor beta chains from one sample sequenced in a study of blood T cell repertoires in COVID-19 (dated by TCRdb to about 2020). Preparation of the library involved the immunoSEQ multiplex PCR assay. What TCRdb holds here is the immuneACCESS table cut down to in-frame rearrangements. Part of the clones is not present; checked against another copy, under half of the missing clones reflect an unresolved V gene, and the others are unexplained. This sample comprises around 72,000 clones, around four fifths of them detected only once. The top ten constitute roughly 2% of the sample. Sample: peripheral blood. These receptors were collected from a woman aged 55-69 years with acute or convalescent COVID-19.

V and J are TRBV3-1 (or the pseudogene TRBV3-2) and TRBJ1-2; TRBD1 agrees at 7 bases. Germline CDR1 and CDR2: LGHDT and YNNKEL (reference sequence). This CDR3 is 16 amino acids long. Trimming removed 4 bases from V and 0 bases from J; junction bases left unmatched: 8. CDR3 in DNA: TGTGCCAGCAGCCCCTTGGGACAGCGCGCTAACTATGGCTACACCTTC. Translating it yields CASSPLGQRANYGYTF.

The rearrangement joins TRBV10-3 to TRBJ1-1; D remains unclear. The germline V and J ends were trimmed by 2 bases and 2 bases, with 9 bases remaining between them. This CDR3 region has 14 residues. The germline V gene has CDR1 ENHRY and CDR2 SYGVKD. CDR3 region: CAISEGGGNTEAFF. CDR3 nucleotides: TGTGCCATCAGTGAGGGTGGAGGCAACACTGAAGCTTTCTTT.

The gene calls are TRBV7-8 and TRBJ1-2, with 7 bases identical to TRBD1. The junction had 10 bases not matched to a gene; V was cut back by 5 bases and J by 1 base. The germline V gene encodes CDR1 SGHVS and CDR2 FQNEAQ. This CDR3 spans 16 amino acids. CDR3 DNA: TGTGCCAGCAGCCTACGGACAGGAAACATTAACTATGGCTACACCTTC. Translation gives CASSLRTGNINYGYTF.

The CDR3 region is CASSQSGIQETQYF. The CDR3, as DNA: TGTGCCAGCAGCCAAAGCGGGATTCAAGAGACCCAGTACTTC. This chain connects TRBV6-6 to TRBJ2-5; 7 bases are a match to TRBD2. From germline, CDR1 is MNHNY and CDR2 SVGAGI (reference sequence). The length of the CDR3 is 14 residues. With 6 bases clipped from V and 2 bases from J, the junction kept 6 bases outside the gene matches.

This clone appeared a few times. The CDR3: CASSQAGRRAEQYF. CDR3 nucleotides: TGTGCCAGTAGTCAAGCCGGGAGAAGGGCCGAGCAGTACTTC. The rearrangement uses TRBV19 and TRBJ2-7; maybe TRBD2 (6 bases). V lost 5 bases to trimming and J lost 6 bases, with 17 bases between them. Germline V gives CDR1 LNHDA, CDR2 SQIVND (reference sequence). The CDR3 extends over 14 amino acids.

The chain uses TRBV3-1 (or the pseudogene TRBV3-2) and TRBJ1-2; TRBD1 might be the D (6 bases). CDR3 length: 16 amino acids. Trimming removed 4 bases at V and 4 bases at J, with 19 bases between. The germline gives CDR1 LGHDT, CDR2 YNNKEL (reference sequence). The DNA for the CDR3 is TGTGCCAGCAGCCCACCCGGGGGGCGCGGGGGCTATGGCTACACCTTC. As protein: CASSPPGGRGGYGYTF.

The chain joins TRBV6-6 to TRBJ2-7, with TRBD1 matching over 7 bases. The V gene end was trimmed by 1 base and the J gene end by 7 bases; junction bases not matched to a gene: 4. There are 13 residues in the CDR3. CDR1 and CDR2 from the germline V gene are MNHNY and SVGAGI (reference sequence). The DNA for the CDR3 is TGTGCCAGCAGTTACTTGGGACAGAGGGAGCAGTACTTC. Its translation is CASSYLGQREQYF.